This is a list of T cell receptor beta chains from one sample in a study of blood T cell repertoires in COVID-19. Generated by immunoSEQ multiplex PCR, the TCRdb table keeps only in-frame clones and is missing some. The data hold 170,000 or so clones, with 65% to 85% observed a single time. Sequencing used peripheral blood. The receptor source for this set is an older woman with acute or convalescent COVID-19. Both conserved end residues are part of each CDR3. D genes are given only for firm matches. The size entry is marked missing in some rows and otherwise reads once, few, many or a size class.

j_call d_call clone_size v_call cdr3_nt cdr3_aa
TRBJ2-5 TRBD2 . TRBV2 TGTGCCAGCAGTCTGCGGATAGCGGGGGGTCGGGAGACCCAGTACTTC CASSLRIAGGRETQYF
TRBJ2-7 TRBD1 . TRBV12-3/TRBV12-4 TGTGCCAGCAGCAGGGGGTTCCTTCTACGGCAGTACTTC CASSRGFLLRQYF
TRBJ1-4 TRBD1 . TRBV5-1 TGCGCCAGCAGCTTGGGACAGGGGGAAAAACTGTTTTTT CASSLGQGEKLFF
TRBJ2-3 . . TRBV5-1 TGCGCCAGCAGCTGGATGGGGACAACTAGCACAGATACGCAGTATTTT CASSWMGTTSTDTQYF
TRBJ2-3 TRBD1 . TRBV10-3 TGTGCCATCAGTGTGGGGGGACAGGGGGAGGATACGCAGTATTTT CAISVGGQGEDTQYF
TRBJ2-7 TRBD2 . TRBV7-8 TGTGCCAGCACGGGGGGGCGGGATAGGTACGAGCAGTACTTC CASTGGRDRYEQYF
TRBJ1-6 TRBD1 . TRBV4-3 TGCGCCAGCAGCCAAGCGGACAGGGAAGTTTCACCCCTCCACTTT CASSQADREVSPLHF
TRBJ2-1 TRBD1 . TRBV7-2 TGTGCCAGCAGCTTAGGGGTATGGACAGGGGGGAATGAGCAGTTCTTC CASSLGVWTGGNEQFF
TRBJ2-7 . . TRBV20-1 TGCAGTGCTAGTCAACAGATTAGCGAGCAGTACTTC CSASQQISEQYF
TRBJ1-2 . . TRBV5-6 TGTGCCAGCAGCTTCGGACAGCTAGCTAACTATGGCTACACCTTC CASSFGQLANYGYTF
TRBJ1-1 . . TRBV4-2 TGTGCCAGCAGCAGGACAGCGAACACTGAAGCTTTCTTT CASSRTANTEAFF
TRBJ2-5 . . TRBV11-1 TGTGCCAGCAGCCCACTCCGGGGTCCGCGAGAGACCCAGTACTTC CASSPLRGPRETQYF
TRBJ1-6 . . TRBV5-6 TGTGCCAGCAGCTTGCGAGGGCCCTCCTATAATTCACCCCTCCACTTT CASSLRGPSYNSPLHF
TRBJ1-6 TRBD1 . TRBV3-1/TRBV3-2 TGTGCCAGCAGCCTTGACAGGGGAAATTCACCCCTCCACTTT CASSLDRGNSPLHF
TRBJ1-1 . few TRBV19 TGTGCCAGTAGTATAGAGGTCTCGGGTGCTGAAGCTTTCTTT CASSIEVSGAEAFF
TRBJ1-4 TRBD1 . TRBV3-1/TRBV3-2 TGTGCCAGCAGCCAAGGGGGACAGGGTGGAGAAAAACTGTTTTTT CASSQGGQGGEKLFF
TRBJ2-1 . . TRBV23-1 TGCGCCAGCAGTCAATCGTCCCCCGGGGGTCACAATGAGCAGTTCTTC CASSQSSPGGHNEQFF